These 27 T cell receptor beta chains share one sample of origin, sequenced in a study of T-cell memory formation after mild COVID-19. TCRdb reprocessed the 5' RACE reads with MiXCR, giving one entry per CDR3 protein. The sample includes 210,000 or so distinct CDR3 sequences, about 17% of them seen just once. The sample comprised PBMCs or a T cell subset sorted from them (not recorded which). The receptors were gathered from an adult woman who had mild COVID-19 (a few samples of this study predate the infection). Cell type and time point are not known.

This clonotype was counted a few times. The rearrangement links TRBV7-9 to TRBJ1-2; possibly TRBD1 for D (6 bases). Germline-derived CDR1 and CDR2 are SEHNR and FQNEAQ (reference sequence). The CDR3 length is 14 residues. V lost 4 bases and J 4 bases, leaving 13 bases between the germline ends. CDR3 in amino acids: CASSSTGYGYGYTF. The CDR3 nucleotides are TGTGCCAGCAGCTCGACAGGATACGGCTATGGCTACACCTTC.

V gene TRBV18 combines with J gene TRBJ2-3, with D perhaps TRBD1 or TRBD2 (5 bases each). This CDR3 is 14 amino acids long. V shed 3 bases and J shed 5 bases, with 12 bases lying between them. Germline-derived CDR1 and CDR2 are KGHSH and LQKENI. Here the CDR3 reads CASSPDRGVDTQYF. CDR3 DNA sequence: TGTGCCAGCTCACCTGACCGAGGGGTAGATACGCAGTATTTT.

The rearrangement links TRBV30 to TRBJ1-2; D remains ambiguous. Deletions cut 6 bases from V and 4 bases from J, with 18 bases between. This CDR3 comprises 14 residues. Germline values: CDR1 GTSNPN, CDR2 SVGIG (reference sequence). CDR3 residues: CACSPNMISYGYTF. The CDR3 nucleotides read TGTGCCTGTTCGCCAAACATGATATCCTATGGCTACACCTTC.

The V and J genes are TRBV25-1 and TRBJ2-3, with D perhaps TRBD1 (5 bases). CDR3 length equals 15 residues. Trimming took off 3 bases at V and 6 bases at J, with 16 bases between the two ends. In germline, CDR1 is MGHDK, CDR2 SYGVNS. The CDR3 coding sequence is TGTGCCAGCAGTGAGTGGAAGGGGCAGGAGGATACGCAGTATTTT. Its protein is CASSEWKGQEDTQYF. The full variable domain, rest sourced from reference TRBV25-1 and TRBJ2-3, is EADIYQTPRYLVIGTGKKITLECSQTMGHDKMYWYQQDPGMELHLIHYSYGVNSTEKGDLSSESTVSRIRTEHFPLTLESARPSHTSQYLCASSEWKGQEDTQYFGPGTRLTVL.

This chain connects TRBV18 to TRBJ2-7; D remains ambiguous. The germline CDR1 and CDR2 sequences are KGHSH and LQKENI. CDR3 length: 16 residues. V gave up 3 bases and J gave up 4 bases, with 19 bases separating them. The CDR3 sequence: CASSPTLQAAIYEQYF. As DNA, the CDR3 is TGTGCCAGCTCACCCACACTCCAGGCAGCCATATACGAGCAGTACTTC. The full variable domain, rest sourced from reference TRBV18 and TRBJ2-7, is NAGVMQNPRHLVRRRGQEARLRCSPMKGHSHVYWYRQLPEEGLKFMVYLQKENIIDESGMPKERFSAEFPKEGPSILRIQQVVRGDSAAYFCASSPTLQAAIYEQYFGPGTRLTVT.

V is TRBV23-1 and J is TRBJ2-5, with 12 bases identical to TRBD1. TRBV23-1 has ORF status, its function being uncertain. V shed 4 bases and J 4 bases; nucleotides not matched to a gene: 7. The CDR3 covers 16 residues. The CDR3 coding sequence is TGCGCCAGCAGTCCAGGGACAGGGGGCGCGGGAGAGACCCAGTACTTC. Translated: CASSPGTGGAGETQYF.

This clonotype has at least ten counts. CDR3 amino acids: CASSPDGYSNQPQHF. The CDR3 DNA reads TGTGCCAGCAGTCCTGACGGTTATAGCAATCAGCCCCAGCATTTT. This chain connects TRBV12-3 or TRBV12-4 to TRBJ1-5; D is uncertain. The CDR3 loop spans 15 amino acids. V gave up 5 bases and J gave up 0 bases, with 11 bases separating them.

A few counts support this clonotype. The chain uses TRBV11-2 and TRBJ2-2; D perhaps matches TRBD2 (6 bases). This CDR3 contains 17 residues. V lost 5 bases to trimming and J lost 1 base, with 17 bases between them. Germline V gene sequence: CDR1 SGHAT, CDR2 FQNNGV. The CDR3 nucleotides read TGTGCCAGCAGCGAAGGAGGATCGGAGGGGAACACCGGGGAGCTGTTTTTT. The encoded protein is CASSEGGSEGNTGELFF.

The CDR3 sequence: CASSLAIRSAGYTF. In DNA, the CDR3 is TGTGCCAGCAGCTTAGCGATTAGGTCAGCTGGCTACACCTTC. The chain joins TRBV7-2 to TRBJ1-2, with unresolved D. The CDR3 length is 14 residues. In germline, CDR1 is SGHTA, CDR2 FQGNSA. The ends were cut back, 0 bases at V and 7 bases at J, with 12 bases in the middle.

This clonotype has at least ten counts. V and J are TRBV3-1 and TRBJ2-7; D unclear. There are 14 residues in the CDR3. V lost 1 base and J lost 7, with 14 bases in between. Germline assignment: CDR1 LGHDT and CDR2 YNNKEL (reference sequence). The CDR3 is CASSQGLPVGEQYF. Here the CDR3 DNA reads TGTGCCAGCAGCCAAGGGCTGCCTGTGGGAGAGCAGTACTTC.

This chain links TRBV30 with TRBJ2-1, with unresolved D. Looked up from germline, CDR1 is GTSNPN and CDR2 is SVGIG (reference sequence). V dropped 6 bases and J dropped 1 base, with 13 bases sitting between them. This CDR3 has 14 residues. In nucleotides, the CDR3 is TGTGCCTGCCTTGAAAAGGGATCCTACAATGAGCAGTTCTTC. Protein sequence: CACLEKGSYNEQFF.

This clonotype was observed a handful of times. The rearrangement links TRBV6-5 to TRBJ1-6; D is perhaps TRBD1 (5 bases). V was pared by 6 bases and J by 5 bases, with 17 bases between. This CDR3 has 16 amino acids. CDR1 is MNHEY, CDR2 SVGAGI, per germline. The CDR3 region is CASSRTRQHHNSPLHF. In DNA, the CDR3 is TGTGCCAGCAGCCGGACCCGACAGCATCATAATTCACCCCTCCACTTT.

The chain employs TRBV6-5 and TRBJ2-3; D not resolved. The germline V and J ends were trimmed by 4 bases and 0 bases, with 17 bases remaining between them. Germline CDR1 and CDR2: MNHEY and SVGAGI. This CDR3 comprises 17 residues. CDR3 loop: CASSSSLAVSSTDTQYF. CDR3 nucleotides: TGTGCCAGCAGTTCTAGTTTAGCCGTTTCTAGCACAGATACGCAGTATTTT.

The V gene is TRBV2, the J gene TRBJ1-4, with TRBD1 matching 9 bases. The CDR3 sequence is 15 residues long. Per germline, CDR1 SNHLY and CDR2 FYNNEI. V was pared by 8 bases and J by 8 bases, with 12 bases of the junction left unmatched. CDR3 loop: CASRHDRGSSEKLFF. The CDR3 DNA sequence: TGTGCCAGCCGCCACGACAGGGGGTCTTCCGAAAAACTGTTTTTT. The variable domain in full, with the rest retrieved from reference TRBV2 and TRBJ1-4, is EPEVTQTPSHQVTQMGQEVILRCVPISNHLYFYWYRQILGQKVEFLVSFYNNEISEKSEIFDDQFSVERPDGSNFTLKIRSTKLEDSAMYFCASRHDRGSSEKLFFGSGTQLSVL.

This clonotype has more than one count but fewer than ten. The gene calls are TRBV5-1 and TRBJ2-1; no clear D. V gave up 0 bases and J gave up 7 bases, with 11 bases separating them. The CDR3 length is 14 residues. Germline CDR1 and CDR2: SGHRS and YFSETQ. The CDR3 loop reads CASSLGATWNEQFF. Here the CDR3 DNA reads TGCGCCAGCAGCTTGGGGGCCACATGGAATGAGCAGTTCTTC.

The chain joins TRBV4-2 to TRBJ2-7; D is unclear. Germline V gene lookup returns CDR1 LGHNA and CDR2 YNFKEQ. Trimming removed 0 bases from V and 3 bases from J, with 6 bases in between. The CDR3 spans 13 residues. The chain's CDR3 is CASSQETLYEQYF. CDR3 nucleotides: TGTGCCAGCAGCCAAGAGACCCTCTACGAGCAGTACTTC.

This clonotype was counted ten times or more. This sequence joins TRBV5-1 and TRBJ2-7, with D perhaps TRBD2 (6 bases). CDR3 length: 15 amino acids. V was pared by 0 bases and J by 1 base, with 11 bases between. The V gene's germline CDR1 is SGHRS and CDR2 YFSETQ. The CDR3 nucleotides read TGCGCCAGCAGCTTGGATGGGACTGCATCCTACGAGCAGTACTTC. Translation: CASSLDGTASYEQYF.

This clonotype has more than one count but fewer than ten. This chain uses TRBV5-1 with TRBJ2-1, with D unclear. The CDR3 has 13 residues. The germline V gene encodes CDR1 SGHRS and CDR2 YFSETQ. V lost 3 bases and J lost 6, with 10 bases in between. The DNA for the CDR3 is TGCGCCAGCAGCTCAGACTTATCCAATGAGCAGTTCTTC. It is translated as CASSSDLSNEQFF.

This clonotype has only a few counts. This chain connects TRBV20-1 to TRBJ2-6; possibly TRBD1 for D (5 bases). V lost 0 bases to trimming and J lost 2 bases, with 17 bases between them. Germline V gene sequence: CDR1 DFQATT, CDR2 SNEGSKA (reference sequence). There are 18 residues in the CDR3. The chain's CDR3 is CSARDSGRVAAGANVLTF. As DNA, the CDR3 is TGCAGTGCTAGAGATTCGGGCAGGGTGGCCGCTGGGGCCAACGTCCTGACTTTC.

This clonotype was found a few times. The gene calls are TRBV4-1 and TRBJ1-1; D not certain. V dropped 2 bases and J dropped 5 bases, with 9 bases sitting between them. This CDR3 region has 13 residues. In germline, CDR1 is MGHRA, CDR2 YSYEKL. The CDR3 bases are TGCGCCAGCAGCCAACGGGAAGTTACTGAAGCTTTCTTT. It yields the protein CASSQREVTEAFF.

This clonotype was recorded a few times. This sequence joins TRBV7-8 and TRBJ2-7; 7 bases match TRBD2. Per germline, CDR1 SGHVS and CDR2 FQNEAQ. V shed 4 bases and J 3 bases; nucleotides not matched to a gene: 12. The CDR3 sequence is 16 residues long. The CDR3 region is CASSSRTPGGGYEQYF. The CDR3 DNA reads TGTGCCAGCAGCTCTCGGACCCCGGGCGGGGGCTACGAGCAGTACTTC.

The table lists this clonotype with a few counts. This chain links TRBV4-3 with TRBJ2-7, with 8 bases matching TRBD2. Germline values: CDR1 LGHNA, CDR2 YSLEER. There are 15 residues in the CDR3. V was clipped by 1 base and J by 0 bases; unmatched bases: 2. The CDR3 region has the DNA TGCGCCAGCAGCCAAGGGACTAGCAACTCCTACGAGCAGTACTTC. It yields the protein CASSQGTSNSYEQYF.

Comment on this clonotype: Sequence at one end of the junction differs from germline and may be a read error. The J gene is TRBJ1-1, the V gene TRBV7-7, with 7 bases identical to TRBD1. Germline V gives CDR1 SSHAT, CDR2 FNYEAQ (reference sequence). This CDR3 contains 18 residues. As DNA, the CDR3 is TGTGCTAGCAGCGTTGTGGGACAGTCGGAGAGTTTGGTCACTGAAGCTTTCTTT. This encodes CASSVVGQSESLVTEAFF.

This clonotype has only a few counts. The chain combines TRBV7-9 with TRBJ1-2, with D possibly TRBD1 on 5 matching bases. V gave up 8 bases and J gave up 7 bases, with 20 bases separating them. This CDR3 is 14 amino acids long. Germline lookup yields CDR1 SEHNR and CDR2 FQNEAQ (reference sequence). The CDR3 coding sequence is TGTGCCAGCTACTCCCGTGGGGGGGACGGTGGCTACACCTTC. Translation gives CASYSRGGDGGYTF.

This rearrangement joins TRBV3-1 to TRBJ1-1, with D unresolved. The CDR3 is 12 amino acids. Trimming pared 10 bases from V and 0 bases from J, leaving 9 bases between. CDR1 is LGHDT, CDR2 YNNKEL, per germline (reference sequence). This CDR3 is CAMRFMNTEAFF. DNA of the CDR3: TGTGCCATGCGGTTTATGAACACTGAAGCTTTCTTT.

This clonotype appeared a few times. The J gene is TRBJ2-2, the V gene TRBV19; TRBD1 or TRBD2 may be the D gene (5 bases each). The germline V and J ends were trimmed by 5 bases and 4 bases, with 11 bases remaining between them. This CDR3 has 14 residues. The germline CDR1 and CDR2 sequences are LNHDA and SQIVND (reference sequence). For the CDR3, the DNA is TGTGCCAGTAGTGAGGGGACCCTCACCGGGGAGCTGTTTTTT. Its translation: CASSEGTLTGELFF.

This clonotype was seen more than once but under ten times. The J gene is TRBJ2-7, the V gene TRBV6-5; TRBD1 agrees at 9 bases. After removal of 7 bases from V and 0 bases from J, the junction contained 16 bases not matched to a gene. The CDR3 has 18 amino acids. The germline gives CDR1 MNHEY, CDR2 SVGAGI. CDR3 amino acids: CASKNQVRGQGFSYEQYF. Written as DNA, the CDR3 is TGTGCCAGCAAAAATCAGGTCCGGGGACAGGGCTTCTCCTACGAGCAGTACTTC.